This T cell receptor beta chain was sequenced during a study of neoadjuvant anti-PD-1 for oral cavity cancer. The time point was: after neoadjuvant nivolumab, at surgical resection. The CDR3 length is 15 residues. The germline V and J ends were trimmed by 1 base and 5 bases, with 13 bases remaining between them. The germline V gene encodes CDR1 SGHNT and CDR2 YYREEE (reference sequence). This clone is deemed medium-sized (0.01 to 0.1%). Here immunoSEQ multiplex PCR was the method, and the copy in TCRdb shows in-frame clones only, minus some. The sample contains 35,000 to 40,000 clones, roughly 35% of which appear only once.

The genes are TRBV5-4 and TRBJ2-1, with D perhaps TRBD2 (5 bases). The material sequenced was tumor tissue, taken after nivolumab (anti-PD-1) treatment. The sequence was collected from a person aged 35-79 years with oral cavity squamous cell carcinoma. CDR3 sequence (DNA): TGTGCCAGCAGCTTGACCTGGGGAGTCCACAATGAGCAGTTCTTC. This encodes CASSLTWGVHNEQFF.